These 2 T cell receptor beta chains originate from one sample sequenced in a study of low-dose radiotherapy and immunotherapy resistance in tumors. Alpha and beta chains were covered, as first-strand cDNA relied on TRAV- and TRBV-specific primers. TCR amplification involved around 22 PCR cycles with a constant-region primer and V-primer adapter. MiXCR was run by TCRdb on the reads, yielding one entry per CDR3 protein. The table lists roughly 76,000 distinct CDR3 sequences, approximately 20% of them singletons, with approximately 6% in the top ten. Time point of the sample: before trial treatment. Sequencing was performed on PBMCs, taken before treatment. The receptors originated from a male donor with prostate cancer.

At least ten counts were recorded for this clonotype. CDR3 DNA sequence: TGCGCCAGCAGCATAAGGTCGGGACTAGCGGGAAATGAGCAGTTCTTC. This encodes CASSIRSGLAGNEQFF. V and J are TRBV5-1 and TRBJ2-1, with TRBD2 identical over 13 bases. The germline gives CDR1 SGHRS, CDR2 YFSETQ. The CDR3 spans 16 residues. V gave up 4 bases and J gave up 7 bases; unmatched junction bases: 8. The full variable domain, in which reference TRBV5-1 and TRBJ2-1 provide the parts outside the CDR3, is KAGVTQTPRYLIKTRGQQVTLSCSPISGHRSVSWYQQTPGQGLQFLFEYFSETQRNKGNFPGRFSGRQFSNSRSEMNVSTLELGDSALYLCASSIRSGLAGNEQFFGPGTRLTVL.

This clonotype occurred many times. The chain employs TRBV20-1 and TRBJ1-5; tentatively, D is TRBD1 (5 bases). V lost 4 bases, J lost 7 bases, and 14 bases lay in between. The CDR3 is 13 amino acids. CDR1 is DFQATT and CDR2 is SNEGSKA in the germline V gene (reference sequence). CDR3 in DNA: TGCAGTGCTACTTCTCAGGGAACCCAGCCCCAGCATTTT. This codes for CSATSQGTQPQHF.